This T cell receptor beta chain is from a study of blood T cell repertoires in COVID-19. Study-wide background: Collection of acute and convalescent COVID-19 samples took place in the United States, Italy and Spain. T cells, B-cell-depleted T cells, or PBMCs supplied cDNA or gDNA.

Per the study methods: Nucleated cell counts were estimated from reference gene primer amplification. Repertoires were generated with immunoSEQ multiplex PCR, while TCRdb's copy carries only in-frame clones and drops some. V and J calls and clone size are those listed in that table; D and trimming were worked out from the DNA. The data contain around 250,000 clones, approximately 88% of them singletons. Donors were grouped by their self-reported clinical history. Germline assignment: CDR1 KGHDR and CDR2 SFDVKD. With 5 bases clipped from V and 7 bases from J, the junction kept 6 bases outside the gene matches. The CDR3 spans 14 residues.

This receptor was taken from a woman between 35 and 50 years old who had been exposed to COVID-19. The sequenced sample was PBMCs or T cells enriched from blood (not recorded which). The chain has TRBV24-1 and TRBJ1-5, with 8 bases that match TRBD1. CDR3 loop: CATSGDRGRQPQHF. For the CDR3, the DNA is TGTGCCACCAGTGGAGACAGGGGACGACAGCCCCAGCATTTT.